This entry lists 13 T cell receptor beta chains sequenced from one sample in a study of T cell responses to AZD1222 COVID-19 vaccine. Method: immunoSEQ multiplex PCR; TCRdb's copy keeps in-frame clones and lacks some. Altogether 55,000 to 85,000 clones are present, 84% being singletons, with the ten largest covering about 10%. The sequences come from peripheral blood, collected on day 0 of AZD1222 vaccination. These receptor sequences come from an adult in good health.

This clone was counted between two and nine times. The chain couples TRBV6-5 to TRBJ1-2; 8 bases fit TRBD1. The trim removed 5 bases at V and 7 bases at J, leaving 6 bases unmatched. Germline V CDR1 and CDR2: MNHEY, SVGAGI. CDR3 length: 13 amino acids. The CDR3 reads CASSIGQGSGYTF. The CDR3, as DNA: TGTGCCAGCAGTATTGGACAGGGAAGTGGCTACACCTTC.

CDR3 nucleotides: TGTGCCAGCAGCCCCGACAGAGGCAATCAGCCCCAGCATTTT. Its translation is CASSPDRGNQPQHF. The chain recombines TRBV28 with TRBJ1-5, with D possibly TRBD1 on 5 matching bases. V was pared by 6 bases and J by 2 bases, with 11 bases between. Per germline, CDR1 MDHEN and CDR2 SYDVKM. The CDR3 runs to 14 residues. Filled out from reference TRBV28 and TRBJ1-5, the complete variable domain reads DVKVTQSSRYLVKRTGEKVFLECVQDMDHENMFWYRQDPGLGLRLIYFSYDVKMKEKGDIPEGYSVSREKKERFSLILESASTNQTSMYLCASSPDRGNQPQHFGDGTRLSIL.

This chain connects TRBV28 to TRBJ1-5; 9 bases match TRBD1. Germline V lookup: CDR1 MDHEN, CDR2 SYDVKM. The CDR3 runs 14 residues. With V trimmed by 6 bases and J by 3 bases, 3 bases remained unmatched. The CDR3 loop reads CASRGQGPNQPQHF. The CDR3 DNA reads as TGTGCCAGCAGGGGACAGGGTCCCAATCAGCCCCAGCATTTT.

This sequence joins TRBV7-9 and TRBJ1-2; D remains unclear. The V gene lost 5 bases and the J gene lost 1 base, with 14 bases spanning the gap. Germline-derived CDR1 and CDR2 are SEHNR and FQNEAQ (reference sequence). CDR3 length: 15 amino acids. In DNA form, the CDR3 reads TGTGCCAGCAGCCCGGTAGGGTCGCTTAACTATGGCTACACCTTC. It yields the protein CASSPVGSLNYGYTF.

This chain uses TRBV7-9 with TRBJ1-4; D unclear. The CDR3 is 12 residues long. V lost 5 bases to trimming and J lost 8 bases, with 9 bases between them. Germline CDR1 and CDR2: SEHNR and FQNEAQ (reference sequence). Here the CDR3 reads CASSHEEEKLFF. The CDR3 nucleotides read TGTGCCAGCAGCCACGAGGAGGAAAAACTGTTTTTT. The full variable domain, its missing parts supplied by reference TRBV7-9 and TRBJ1-4, is DTGVSQNPRHKITKRGQNVTFRCDPISEHNRLYWYRQTLGQGPEFLTYFQNEAQLEKSRLLSDRFSAERPKGSFSTLEIQRTEQGDSAMYLCASSHEEEKLFFGSGTQLSVL.

The V and J genes are TRBV10-3 and TRBJ1-4; TRBD1 matches at 7 bases. The J segment lost 6 bases and the V segment lost 6 bases, leaving 10 bases of the junction unmatched. The CDR3 loop spans 15 amino acids. Germline CDR1 ENHRY, CDR2 SYGVKD. The CDR3 region is CAISANRGVDEKLFF. The CDR3 bases are TGTGCCATCAGCGCAAACAGGGGAGTCGATGAAAAACTGTTTTTT.

This chain links TRBV7-9 with TRBJ1-2; D is unresolved. The CDR3 totals 17 residues. CDR1 is SEHNR and CDR2 is FQNEAQ in the germline V gene (reference sequence). The ends were cut back, 4 bases at V and 5 bases at J, with 23 bases in the middle. The CDR3 loop is CASSSPPRATRQYGYTF. The CDR3 DNA sequence: TGTGCCAGCAGCTCACCTCCAAGAGCCACCAGACAATATGGCTACACCTTC.

The V call is TRBV28, the J call TRBJ2-7; D may correspond to TRBD1 or TRBD2 (5 bases each). The CDR3 loop spans 14 amino acids. V lost 2 bases and J lost 4, with 12 bases in between. Looked up from germline, CDR1 is MDHEN and CDR2 is SYDVKM. The CDR3 is CASSLGGDRYEQYF. CDR3 nucleotides: TGTGCCAGCAGTTTAGGGGGAGACCGATACGAGCAGTACTTC. Combining the CDR3 with reference TRBV28 and TRBJ2-7 gives the whole variable domain DVKVTQSSRYLVKRTGEKVFLECVQDMDHENMFWYRQDPGLGLRLIYFSYDVKMKEKGDIPEGYSVSREKKERFSLILESASTNQTSMYLCASSLGGDRYEQYFGPGTRLTVT.

The J gene is TRBJ2-3, the V gene TRBV24-1; D tentatively fits TRBD1 or TRBD2 (6 bases each). This CDR3 comprises 16 residues. The germline CDR1 and CDR2 sequences are KGHDR and SFDVKD. Trimming took 4 bases from V and 3 from J, leaving 16 bases between them. CDR3 DNA sequence: TGTGCCACCAGTGACCCAGGGAAGGGGGGTACAGATACGCAGTATTTT. This codes for CATSDPGKGGTDTQYF.

The V call is TRBV14, the J call TRBJ1-2; the D is unclear. Trimming pared 0 bases from V and 1 base from J, leaving 9 bases between. The CDR3 sequence is 15 residues long. The germline V gene encodes CDR1 SGHDN and CDR2 FVKESK. The CDR3 is CASSQDPEGNYGYTF. The CDR3 nucleotides read TGTGCCAGCAGCCAAGACCCCGAAGGTAACTATGGCTACACCTTC.

This clone was detected a few times. The chain combines TRBV5-1 with TRBJ2-1, with 16 bases that match TRBD2. The germline CDR1 and CDR2 sequences are SGHRS and YFSETQ. V dropped 3 bases and J dropped 5; count of bases not matched to a gene: 2. CDR3 length: 16 residues. In DNA, the CDR3 is TGCGCCAGCAGCTCGGGACTAGCGGGGGGGAACAATGAGCAGTTCTTC. As protein: CASSSGLAGGNNEQFF.

The J gene is TRBJ1-2, the V gene TRBV9, with a possible D match to TRBD1 (5 bases). The CDR3 length is 17 residues. Per the germline V gene, CDR1 is SGDLS and CDR2 is YYNGEE. V gave up 4 bases and J gave up 4 bases, with 23 bases separating them. The CDR3 spells CASSPQPETVLSYGYTF. CDR3 in DNA: TGTGCCAGCAGCCCACAACCCGAGACAGTTCTCTCCTATGGCTACACCTTC.

This chain uses TRBV5-6 with TRBJ1-1; the D gene is possibly TRBD1 (6 bases). Germline V gene lookup returns CDR1 SGHDT and CDR2 YYEEEE. The CDR3 consists of 15 residues. V gave up 4 bases and J gave up 3 bases, with 16 bases separating them. The CDR3 region has the DNA TGTGCCAGCAGCCACTTACAGGGAGCGCACACTGAAGCTTTCTTT. Translating it yields CASSHLQGAHTEAFF. Full variable domain (rest looked up from reference TRBV5-6 and TRBJ1-1): DAGVTQSPTHLIKTRGQQVTLRCSPKSGHDTVSWYQQALGQGPQFIFQYYEEEERQRGNFPDRFSGHQFPNYSSELNVNALLLGDSALYLCASSHLQGAHTEAFFGQGTRLTVV.